A selection of T cell receptor beta chains follows, all from one sample in a study of T cell clonotyping in hematopoietic cell transplantation. The assay was immunoSEQ multiplex PCR, and TCRdb's table has in-frame clones only and misses some. The sample contains thousands of clones, around 82% of which appear only once. Sequenced here: peripheral blood mononuclear cells, sampled before stem cell transplant. The receptors derive from a woman between 45 and 65 years old with acute myeloid leukemia. Some clones in this sample may be carry-over from other donors' samples. Each CDR3 is given with its conserved first and last residue. D genes are given only for firm matches. Clone size is stated in some rows and not others, as once, few, many or a class when expanded.

CDR3 length	clone size	V gene	J gene	D gene	CDR3 protein	CDR3 DNA
15	-	TRBV27	TRBJ2-7	-	CASSRTSGGAYEQYF	TGTGCCAGCAGCCGAACCTCAGGGGGGGCCTACGAGCAGTACTTC
15	-	TRBV7-8	TRBJ2-7	-	CASSSEVGTSDEQYF	TGTGCCAGCAGCTCCGAGGTAGGGACATCGGACGAGCAGTACTTC
13	medium-sized	TRBV5-4	TRBJ1-3	-	CASSSSSGNTIYF	TGTGCCAGCAGCTCCTCGTCTGGAAACACCATATATTTT
15	-	TRBV6-5	TRBJ2-2	TRBD1	CASSSGQGRSGELFF	TGTGCCAGCAGTTCAGGACAGGGAAGGTCCGGGGAGCTGTTTTTT
15	-	TRBV7-3	TRBJ2-7	TRBD2	CASSPGAGGRYEQYF	TGTGCCAGCAGCCCAGGCGCGGGGGGCAGGTACGAGCAGTACTTC
12	-	TRBV14	TRBJ2-5	-	CASSRGWETQYF	TGTGCCAGCAGCCGCGGATGGGAGACCCAGTACTTC
11	-	TRBV20-1	TRBJ2-7	-	CSANFGSEQYF	TGCAGTGCTAACTTTGGAAGCGAGCAGTACTTC
14	-	TRBV4-1	TRBJ2-7	-	CASSQGTVGYEQYF	TGCGCCAGCAGCCAAGGTACGGTTGGGTACGAGCAGTACTTC
13	-	TRBV10-3	TRBJ1-2	-	CAISESKEWGYTF	TGTGCCATCAGTGAGTCAAAAGAGTGGGGCTACACCTTC
12	few	TRBV5-8	TRBJ2-7	-	CASSRALYEQYF	TGTGCCAGCAGCCGGGCCCTCTACGAGCAGTACTTC
13	-	TRBV30	TRBJ2-2	TRBD1	CAGRGHYTGELFF	TGTGCCGGAAGGGGGCACTACACCGGGGAGCTGTTTTTT
15	-	TRBV6-6	TRBJ2-3	-	CASSSPGLGTDTQYF	TGTGCCAGCAGTTCGCCGGGACTGGGGACAGATACGCAGTATTTT
15	-	TRBV7-2	TRBJ2-7	TRBD2	CASSLNAGVRNEQYF	TGTGCCAGCAGCTTAAATGCGGGAGTCAGGAACGAGCAGTACTTC
14	-	TRBV7-9	TRBJ1-2	TRBD1	CASQLTGVDYGYTF	TGTGCCAGTCAGTTGACAGGGGTCGACTATGGCTACACCTTC
14	-	TRBV11-2	TRBJ1-4	-	CASTGGVYSEKLFF	TGTGCCAGCACCGGAGGGGTTTATAGTGAAAAACTGTTTTTT
15	once	TRBV21-1	TRBJ2-3	-	CASSKNDRVTDTQYF	TGTGCCAGCAGCAAAAACGACAGGGTCACAGATACGCAGTATTTT
10	medium-sized	TRBV2	TRBJ2-7	-	CASSEYEQYF	TGTGCCAGCAGTGAGTACGAGCAGTACTTC
15	-	TRBV7-9	TRBJ2-1	-	CASSPRGVRNNEQFF	TGTGCCAGCAGCCCGCGAGGGGTCCGCAACAATGAGCAGTTCTTC
14	-	TRBV30	TRBJ1-6	TRBD1	CAWSRGQDNSPLHF	TGTGCCTGGAGTAGAGGACAGGATAATTCACCCCTCCACTTT
15	-	TRBV2	TRBJ1-1	-	CASSKSLLGGTEAFF	TGTGCCAGCAGTAAATCCCTTTTGGGGGGGACTGAAGCTTTCTTT
12	-	TRBV7-9	TRBJ1-2	-	CASSLSDHGYTF	TGTGCCAGCAGCTTATCAGACCATGGCTACACCTTC
15	once	TRBV18	TRBJ2-3	TRBD1	CASSLGQGLANTQYF	TGTGCCAGCTCACTGGGACAGGGGCTCGCGAATACGCAGTATTTT
15	-	TRBV7-9	TRBJ2-7	-	CASSFGSRAAYEQYF	TGTGCCAGCAGCTTCGGGTCCAGAGCCGCCTACGAGCAGTACTTC
13	-	TRBV2	TRBJ2-4	-	CASRGQTGSIQYF	TGTGCCAGCAGAGGGCAAACAGGGAGCATTCAGTACTTC
12	few	TRBV7-2	TRBJ2-7	TRBD1	CASSLEDRRQYF	TGTGCCAGCAGCTTAGAGGACAGGAGGCAGTACTTC
17	-	TRBV15	TRBJ1-4	-	CATSRKTPGPAPEKLFF	TGTGCCACCAGCAGGAAGACACCGGGACCGGCGCCTGAAAAACTGTTTTTT
14	-	TRBV5-6	TRBJ2-1	TRBD2	CASTRGGRYNEQFF	TGTGCCAGCACCCGGGGGGGGCGATACAATGAGCAGTTCTTC
14	once	TRBV10-3	TRBJ2-7	TRBD2	CAISAPAGAYEQYF	TGTGCCATCAGTGCCCCAGCGGGAGCCTACGAGCAGTACTTC
17	-	TRBV7-3	TRBJ2-2	-	CASSLGLGGAGAWELFF	TGTGCCAGCAGCTTAGGTTTGGGCGGGGCAGGCGCGTGGGAGCTGTTTTTT
15	-	TRBV5-4	TRBJ2-1	TRBD2	CASSFRSGGYNEQFF	TGTGCCAGCAGCTTTCGCAGCGGGGGGTACAATGAGCAGTTCTTC
13	-	TRBV7-8	TRBJ1-1	-	CASSYTGDTEAFF	TGTGCCAGCAGCTATACGGGCGACACTGAAGCTTTCTTT
13	once	TRBV7-9	TRBJ2-7	-	CATAGAVIYEQYF	TGTGCCACCGCCGGAGCCGTAATCTACGAGCAGTACTTC
13	-	TRBV30	TRBJ2-3	-	CAWSVTGGDTQYF	TGTGCCTGGAGTGTCACGGGTGGAGATACGCAGTATTTT
14	-	TRBV28	TRBJ1-2	TRBD1	CASSWTGGNYGYTF	TGTGCCAGCAGTTGGACAGGGGGCAACTATGGCTACACCTTC
13	-	TRBV7-2	TRBJ1-5	-	CASSLDAGQPQHF	TGTGCCAGCAGCCTAGACGCAGGTCAGCCCCAGCATTTT
16	-	TRBV5-5	TRBJ2-4	-	CASSLGRPLAKNIQYF	TGTGCCAGCAGCTTGGGCAGGCCTTTAGCCAAAAACATTCAGTACTTC
14	-	TRBV5-6	TRBJ1-5	-	CASSLGYSEDTEHF	TGTGCCAGCAGCTTGGGGTATTCGGAGGATACCGAGCATTTT
15	few	TRBV19	TRBJ1-2	-	CASSPNLFSSYGYTF	TGTGCCAGTAGTCCTAACCTATTTTCCTCCTATGGCTACACCTTC
14	-	TRBV19	TRBJ2-5	-	CASSTTGTGETQYF	TGTGCCAGTAGTACTACCGGGACTGGAGAGACCCAGTACTTC
15	-	TRBV7-8	TRBJ1-2	-	CASSRTTGLGYGYTF	TGTGCCAGCAGCCGAACCACAGGGTTGGGCTATGGCTACACCTTC
14	-	TRBV11-2	TRBJ1-5	-	CASSPGRSNQPQHF	TGTGCCAGCAGCCCCGGAAGGAGCAATCAGCCCCAGCATTTT
13	-	TRBV28	TRBJ2-7	-	CASSPVGYYEQYF	TGTGCCAGCAGCCCGGTAGGGTATTACGAGCAGTACTTC
13	once	TRBV9	TRBJ1-2	-	CASSVGQRHGYTF	TGTGCCAGCAGCGTAGGGCAGCGTCATGGCTACACCTTC
14	-	TRBV19	TRBJ1-2	-	CASSIDLANYGYTF	TGTGCCAGTAGTATAGATCTGGCTAACTATGGCTACACCTTC
12	-	TRBV30	TRBJ1-1	TRBD1	CAGHRGFTEAFF	TGTGCCGGTCACAGGGGTTTCACTGAAGCTTTCTTT
15	few	TRBV5-6	TRBJ2-7	TRBD2	CASRPPGGGPYEQYF	TGTGCCAGCAGACCCCCCGGGGGGGGGCCGTACGAGCAGTACTTC
14	-	TRBV11-3	TRBJ2-1	TRBD1	CASSLTGAYNEQFF	TGTGCCAGCAGCCTCACAGGGGCCTACAATGAGCAGTTCTTC
12	-	TRBV6-6	TRBJ2-1	-	CASSRQDNEQFF	TGTGCCAGCTCTCGGCAAGACAATGAGCAGTTCTTC